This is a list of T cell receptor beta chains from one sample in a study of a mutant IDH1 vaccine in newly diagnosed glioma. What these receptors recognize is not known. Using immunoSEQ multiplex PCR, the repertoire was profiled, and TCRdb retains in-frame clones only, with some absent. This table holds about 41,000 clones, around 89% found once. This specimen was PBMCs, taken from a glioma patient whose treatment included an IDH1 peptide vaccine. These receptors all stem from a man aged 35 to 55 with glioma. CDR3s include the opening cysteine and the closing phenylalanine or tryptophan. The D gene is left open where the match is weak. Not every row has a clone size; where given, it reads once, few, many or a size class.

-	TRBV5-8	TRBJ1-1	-	CASSLAPTVIF	TGTGCCAGCAGCTTGGCCCCCACGGTGATCTTT
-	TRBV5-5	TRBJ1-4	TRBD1	CASSLGQGYEKLFF	TGTGCCAGCAGCTTGGGACAGGGCTATGAAAAACTGTTTTTT
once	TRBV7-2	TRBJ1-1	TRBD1	CASSSMDRAGTEAFF	TGTGCCAGCAGCTCAATGGACAGGGCCGGCACTGAAGCTTTCTTT
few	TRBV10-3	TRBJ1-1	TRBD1	CAISPRQGNTEAFF	TGTGCCATCAGTCCCCGACAGGGGAACACTGAAGCTTTCTTT
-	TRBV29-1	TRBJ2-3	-	CSVEAGGTDTQYF	TGCAGCGTTGAAGCAGGGGGCACAGATACGCAGTATTTT
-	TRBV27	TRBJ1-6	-	CASSLQGSTYNSPLHF	TGTGCCAGCAGTTTACAGGGATCCACCTATAATTCACCCCTCCACTTT
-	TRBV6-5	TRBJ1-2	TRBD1	CASSPTGNYYGYTF	TGTGCCAGCAGCCCGACAGGGAACTACTATGGCTACACCTTC
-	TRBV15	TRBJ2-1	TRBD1	CATSTTGDVWSYNEQFF	TGTGCCACCAGCACAACAGGGGATGTGTGGTCCTACAATGAGCAGTTCTTC
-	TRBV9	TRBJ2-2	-	CASSVAAVRTGELFF	TGTGCCAGCAGCGTAGCTGCAGTGAGGACCGGGGAGCTGTTTTTT
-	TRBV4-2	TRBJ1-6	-	CASSQDRSSPLHF	TGTGCCAGCAGCCAAGATCGTTCCTCACCCCTCCACTTT
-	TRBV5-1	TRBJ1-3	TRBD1	CASSDPGQGVGNTIYF	TGCGCCAGCAGCGACCCCGGACAGGGAGTAGGAAACACCATATATTTT
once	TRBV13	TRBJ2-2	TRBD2	CASSPPSGGPGELFF	TGTGCCAGCAGCCCCCCTAGCGGGGGTCCCGGGGAGCTGTTTTTT
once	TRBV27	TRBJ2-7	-	CASSPGARYEQYF	TGTGCCAGCAGTCCAGGGGCCCGCTACGAGCAGTACTTC
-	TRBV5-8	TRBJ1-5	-	CASSLMGNQPQHF	TGTGCCAGCAGCTTGATGGGCAATCAGCCCCAGCATTTT
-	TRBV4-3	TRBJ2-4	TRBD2	CASSPGTSGRKNIQYF	TGCGCCAGCAGCCCGGGGACTAGCGGGAGGAAAAACATTCAGTACTTC
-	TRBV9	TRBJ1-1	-	CASSVGSLRNTEAFF	TGTGCCAGCAGCGTAGGAAGTTTGAGGAACACTGAAGCTTTCTTT
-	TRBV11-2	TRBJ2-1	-	CASSLGRVLAQFF	TGTGCCAGCAGCTTAGGCCGGGTTCTTGCGCAGTTCTTC
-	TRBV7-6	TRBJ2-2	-	CASSLGRGKFTGELFF	TGTGCCAGCAGCTTAGGTCGCGGGAAATTCACCGGGGAGCTGTTTTTT
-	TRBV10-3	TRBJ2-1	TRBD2	CAISELAGGRGEQFF	TGTGCCATCAGTGAGTTGGCGGGAGGGCGAGGTGAGCAGTTCTTC
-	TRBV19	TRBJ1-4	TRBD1	CASRPDRVTNEKLFF	TGTGCCAGTAGGCCGGACAGGGTGACTAATGAAAAACTGTTTTTT
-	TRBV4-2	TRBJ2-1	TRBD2	CASSLQLSGGRDEQFF	TGTGCCAGCAGCCTCCAGCTTAGCGGGGGGAGGGATGAGCAGTTCTTC
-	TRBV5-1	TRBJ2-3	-	CASSLGQTSTDTQYF	TGCGCCAGCAGCTTGGGACAAACTAGCACAGATACGCAGTATTTT
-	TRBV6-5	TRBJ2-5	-	CASRGRLQETQYF	TGTGCCAGCAGGGGACGGCTTCAAGAGACCCAGTACTTC
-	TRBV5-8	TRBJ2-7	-	CASRLRLSPYEQYF	TGTGCCAGCAGATTACGTCTTAGCCCCTACGAGCAGTACTTC
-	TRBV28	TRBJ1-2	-	CASSLSPQLYGYTF	TGTGCCAGCAGTTTAAGTCCCCAGCTCTATGGCTACACCTTC
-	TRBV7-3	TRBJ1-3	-	CASGIGPPGAGNTIYF	TGTGCCAGCGGAATTGGCCCGCCCGGAGCTGGAAACACCATATATTTT
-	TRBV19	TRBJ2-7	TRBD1	CASSIDRTGTYEQYF	TGTGCCAGTAGTATAGATAGGACAGGGACCTACGAGCAGTACTTC
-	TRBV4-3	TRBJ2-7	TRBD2	CASSQDTSGVRSSYEQYF	TGCGCCAGCAGCCAAGATACAAGCGGGGTTAGGAGCTCCTACGAGCAGTACTTC
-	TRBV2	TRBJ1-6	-	CARRDTGNSPLHF	TGTGCCAGGCGGGACACAGGGAATTCACCCCTCCACTTT
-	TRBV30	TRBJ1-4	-	CAWSKATYPTNEKLFF	TGTGCCTGGAGCAAGGCAACCTATCCAACTAATGAAAAACTGTTTTTT
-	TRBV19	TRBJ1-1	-	CASSPGYLNTEAFF	TGTGCCAGTAGTCCGGGGTACTTGAACACTGAAGCTTTCTTT
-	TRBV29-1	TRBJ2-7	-	CSVESPLTYEQYF	TGCAGCGTTGAGTCGCCGCTCACCTACGAGCAGTACTTC
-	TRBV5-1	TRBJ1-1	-	CASSPRGLILNTEAFF	TGCGCCAGCAGCCCCCGGGGACTGATACTTAACACTGAAGCTTTCTTT
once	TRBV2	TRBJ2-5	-	CASSEGQYQETQYF	TGTGCCAGCAGTGAAGGACAGTACCAAGAGACCCAGTACTTC
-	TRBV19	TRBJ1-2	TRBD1	CASSFTGGIGYTF	TGTGCCAGTAGTTTCACAGGGGGCATCGGCTACACCTTC
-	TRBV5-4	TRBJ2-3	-	CASSLTGPSTDTQYF	TGTGCCAGCAGCTTGACAGGTCCTAGCACAGATACGCAGTATTTT
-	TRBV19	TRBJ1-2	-	CASSIGTRPPYGYTF	TGTGCCAGTAGTATAGGGACAAGACCCCCCTATGGCTACACCTTC
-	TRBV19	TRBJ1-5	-	CASKQGRSNQPQHF	TGTGCCAGTAAACAGGGACGAAGCAATCAGCCCCAGCATTTT
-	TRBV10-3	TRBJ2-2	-	CAIRAAGELFF	TGTGCCATCAGGGCCGCCGGGGAGCTGTTTTTT
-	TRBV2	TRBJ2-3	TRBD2	CASSVFSGSTDTQYF	TGTGCCAGCAGTGTCTTTAGCGGGAGTACAGATACGCAGTATTTT
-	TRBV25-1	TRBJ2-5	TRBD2	CASSEYFGGIETQYF	TGTGCCAGCAGTGAATATTTCGGGGGGATTGAGACCCAGTACTTC
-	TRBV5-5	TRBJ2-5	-	CASSLGNLGLAHQYF	TGTGCCAGCAGCTTGGGAAACCTTGGGCTAGCCCACCAGTACTTC
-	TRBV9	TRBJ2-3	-	CASSGHRFVTDTQYF	TGTGCCAGCAGCGGTCATAGATTCGTGACAGATACGCAGTATTTT
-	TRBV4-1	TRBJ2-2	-	CASSPPIRGNTGELFF	TGCGCCAGCAGCCCCCCAATCAGGGGTAACACCGGGGAGCTGTTTTTT
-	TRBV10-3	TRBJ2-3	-	CAIRPNGDTDTQYF	TGTGCCATCAGACCCAACGGAGACACAGATACGCAGTATTTT
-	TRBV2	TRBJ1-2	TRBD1	CASSAVWAGGAVVDGYTF	TGTGCCAGCAGCGCAGTTTGGGCAGGGGGAGCGGTCGTCGATGGCTACACCTTC
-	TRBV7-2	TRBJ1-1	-	CASKAINTEAFF	TGTGCCAGTAAGGCGATAAACACTGAAGCTTTCTTT
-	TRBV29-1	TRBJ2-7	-	CSVARGSSYEQYF	TGCAGCGTTGCTCGGGGCAGCTCCTACGAGCAGTACTTC
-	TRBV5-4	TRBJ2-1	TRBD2	CASSSGLAASYNEQFF	TGTGCCAGCAGCTCGGGACTAGCGGCGTCCTACAATGAGCAGTTCTTC
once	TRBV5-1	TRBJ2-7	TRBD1	CASSFDREVYEQYF	TGCGCCAGCAGCTTCGACAGGGAAGTCTACGAGCAGTACTTC
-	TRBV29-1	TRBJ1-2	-	CSARAGSYGYTF	TGCAGCGCCCGGGCAGGGTCCTATGGCTACACCTTC
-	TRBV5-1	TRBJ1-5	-	CASSLDRGDQPQHF	TGCGCCAGCAGCTTGGATCGGGGGGATCAGCCCCAGCATTTT
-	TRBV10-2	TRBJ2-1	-	CASSEPGRLADPYNEQFF	TGCGCCAGCAGTGAGCCTGGCCGATTGGCAGACCCCTACAATGAGCAGTTCTTC
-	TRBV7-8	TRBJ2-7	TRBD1	CASSLSRGQGGHEQYF	TGTGCCAGCAGCTTATCAAGGGGACAGGGCGGCCACGAGCAGTACTTC
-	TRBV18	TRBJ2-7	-	CASSPPGTTSYEQYF	TGTGCCAGCTCACCCCCCGGGACAACTTCCTACGAGCAGTACTTC
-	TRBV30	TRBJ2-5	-	CAWREMEGLQETQYF	TGTGCCTGGAGAGAAATGGAGGGCCTGCAAGAGACCCAGTACTTC
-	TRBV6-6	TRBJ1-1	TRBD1	CASRQGIPDTEAFF	TGTGCCAGCAGACAGGGGATCCCGGACACTGAAGCTTTCTTT